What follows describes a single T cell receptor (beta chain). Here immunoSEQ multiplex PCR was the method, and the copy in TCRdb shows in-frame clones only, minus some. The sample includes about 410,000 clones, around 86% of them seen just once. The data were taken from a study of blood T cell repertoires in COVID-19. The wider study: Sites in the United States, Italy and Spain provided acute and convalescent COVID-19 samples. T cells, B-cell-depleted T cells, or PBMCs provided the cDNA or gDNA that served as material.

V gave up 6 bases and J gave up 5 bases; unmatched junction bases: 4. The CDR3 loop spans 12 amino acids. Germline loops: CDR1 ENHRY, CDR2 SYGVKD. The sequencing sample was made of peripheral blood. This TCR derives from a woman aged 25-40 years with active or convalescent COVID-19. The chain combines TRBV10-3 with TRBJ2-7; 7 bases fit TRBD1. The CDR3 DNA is TGTGCCATCAGGATAACAGGGGACGAGCAGTACTTC. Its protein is CAIRITGDEQYF.